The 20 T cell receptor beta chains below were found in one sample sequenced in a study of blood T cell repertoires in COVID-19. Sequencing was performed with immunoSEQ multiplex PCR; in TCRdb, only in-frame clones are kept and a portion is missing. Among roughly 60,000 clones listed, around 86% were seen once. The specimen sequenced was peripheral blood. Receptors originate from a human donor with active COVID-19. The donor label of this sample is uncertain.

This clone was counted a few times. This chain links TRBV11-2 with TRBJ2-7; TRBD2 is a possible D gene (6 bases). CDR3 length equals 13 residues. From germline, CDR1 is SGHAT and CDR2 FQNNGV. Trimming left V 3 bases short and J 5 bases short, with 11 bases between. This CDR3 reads CASSFTSHHEQYF. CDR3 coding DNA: TGTGCCAGCAGCTTTACTAGCCACCACGAGCAGTACTTC. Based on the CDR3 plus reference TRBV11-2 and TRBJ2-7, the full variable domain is EAGVAQSPRYKIIEKRQSVAFWCNPISGHATLYWYQQILGQGPKLLIQFQNNGVVDDSQLPKDRFSAERLKGVDSTLKIQPAKLEDSAVYLCASSFTSHHEQYFGPGTRLTVT.

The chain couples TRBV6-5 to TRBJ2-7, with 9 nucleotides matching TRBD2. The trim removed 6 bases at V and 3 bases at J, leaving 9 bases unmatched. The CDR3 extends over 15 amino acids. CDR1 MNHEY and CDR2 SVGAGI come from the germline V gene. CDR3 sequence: CASRTRGGGIYEQYF. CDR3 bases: TGTGCCAGCAGGACGCGGGGGGGAGGCATCTACGAGCAGTACTTC.

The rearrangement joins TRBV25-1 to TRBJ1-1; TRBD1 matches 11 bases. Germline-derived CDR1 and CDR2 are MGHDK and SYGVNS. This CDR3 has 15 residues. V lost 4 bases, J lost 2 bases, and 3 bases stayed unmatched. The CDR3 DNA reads TGTGCCAGCAGTGCACGGACAGGGGGCAACACTGAAGCTTTCTTT. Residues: CASSARTGGNTEAFF.

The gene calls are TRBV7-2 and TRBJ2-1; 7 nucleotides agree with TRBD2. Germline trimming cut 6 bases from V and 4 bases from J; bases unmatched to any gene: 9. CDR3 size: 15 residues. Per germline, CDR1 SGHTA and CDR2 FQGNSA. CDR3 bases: TGTGCCAGCAGGCGGGAGAGCCCTTTTTACAATGAGCAGTTCTTC. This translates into CASRRESPFYNEQFF.

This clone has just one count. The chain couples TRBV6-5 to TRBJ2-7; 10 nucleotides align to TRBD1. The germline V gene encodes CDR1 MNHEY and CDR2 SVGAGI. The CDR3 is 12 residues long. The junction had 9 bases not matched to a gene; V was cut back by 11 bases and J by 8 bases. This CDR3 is CAAQTGGLKQYF. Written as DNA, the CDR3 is TGTGCCGCCCAGACAGGGGGCTTGAAGCAGTACTTC.

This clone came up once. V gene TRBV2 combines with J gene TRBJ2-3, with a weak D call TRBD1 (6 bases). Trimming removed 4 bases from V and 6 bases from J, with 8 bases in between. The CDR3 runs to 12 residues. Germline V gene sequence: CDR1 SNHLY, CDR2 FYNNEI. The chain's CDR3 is CASSVGQDTQYF. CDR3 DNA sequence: TGTGCCAGCAGTGTAGGACAGGATACGCAGTATTTT.

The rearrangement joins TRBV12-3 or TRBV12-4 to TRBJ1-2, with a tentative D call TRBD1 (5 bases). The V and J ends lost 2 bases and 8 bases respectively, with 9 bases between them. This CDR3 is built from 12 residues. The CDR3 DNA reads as TGTGCCAGCAGTTTATGGGGGGACGGCTACACCTTC. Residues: CASSLWGDGYTF.

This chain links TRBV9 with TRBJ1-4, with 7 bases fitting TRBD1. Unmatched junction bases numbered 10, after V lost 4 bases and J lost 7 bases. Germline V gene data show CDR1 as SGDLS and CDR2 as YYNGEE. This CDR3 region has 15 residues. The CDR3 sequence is CASSPGGTDSEKLFF. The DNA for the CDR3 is TGTGCCAGCAGCCCAGGGGGGACAGACTCTGAAAAACTGTTTTTT.

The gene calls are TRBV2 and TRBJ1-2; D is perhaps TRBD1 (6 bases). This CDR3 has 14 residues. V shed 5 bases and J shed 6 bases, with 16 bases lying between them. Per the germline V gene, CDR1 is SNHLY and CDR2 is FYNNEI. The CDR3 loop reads CASSLIQGIHGYTF. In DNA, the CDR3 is TGTGCCAGCAGTTTAATACAGGGAATTCATGGCTACACCTTC.

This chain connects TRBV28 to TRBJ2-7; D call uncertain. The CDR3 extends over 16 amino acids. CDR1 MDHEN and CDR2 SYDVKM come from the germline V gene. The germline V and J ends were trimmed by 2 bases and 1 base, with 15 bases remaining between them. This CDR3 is CASSLASRGPSYEQYF. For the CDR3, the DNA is TGTGCCAGCAGTTTAGCGTCCCGCGGTCCATCCTACGAGCAGTACTTC.

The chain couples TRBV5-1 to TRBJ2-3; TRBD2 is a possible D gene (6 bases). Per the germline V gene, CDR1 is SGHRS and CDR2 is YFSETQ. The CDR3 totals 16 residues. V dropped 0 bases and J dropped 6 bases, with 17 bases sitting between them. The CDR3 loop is CASSLAGYLALDTQYF. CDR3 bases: TGCGCCAGCAGCTTGGCTGGCTACCTAGCGCTTGATACGCAGTATTTT.

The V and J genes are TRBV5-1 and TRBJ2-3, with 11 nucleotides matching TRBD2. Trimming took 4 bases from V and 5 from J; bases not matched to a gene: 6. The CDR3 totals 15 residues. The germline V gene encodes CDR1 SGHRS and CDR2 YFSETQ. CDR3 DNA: TGCGCCAGCAGCAATAGCGGGAGGGCCGGAGATACGCAGTATTTT. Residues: CASSNSGRAGDTQYF.

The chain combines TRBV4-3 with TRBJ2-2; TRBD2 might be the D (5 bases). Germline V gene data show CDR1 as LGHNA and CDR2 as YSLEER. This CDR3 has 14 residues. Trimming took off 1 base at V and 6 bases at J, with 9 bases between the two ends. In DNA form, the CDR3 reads TGCGCCAGCAGCCAAGGGGGAGTAGCCGGGGAGCTGTTTTTT. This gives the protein CASSQGGVAGELFF.

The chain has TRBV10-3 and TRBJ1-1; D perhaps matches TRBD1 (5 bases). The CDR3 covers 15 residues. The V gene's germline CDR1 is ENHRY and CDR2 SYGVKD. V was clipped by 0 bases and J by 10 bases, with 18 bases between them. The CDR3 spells CAISESGPQVGGAFF. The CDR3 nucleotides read TGTGCCATCAGTGAGTCGGGCCCGCAGGTCGGGGGAGCTTTCTTT.

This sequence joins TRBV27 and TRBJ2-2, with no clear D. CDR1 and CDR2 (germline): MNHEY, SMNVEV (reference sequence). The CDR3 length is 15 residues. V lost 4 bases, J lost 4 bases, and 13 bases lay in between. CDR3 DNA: TGTGCCAGCAGTTCTACCGGAGTAGGCACCGGGGAGCTGTTTTTT. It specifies CASSSTGVGTGELFF.

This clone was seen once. In DNA, the CDR3 is TGTGCCAGCAGGGCTGACAAAAGCAATCAGCCCCAGCATTTT. This encodes CASRADKSNQPQHF. The chain joins TRBV6-5 to TRBJ1-5; D unresolved. Germline CDR1 and CDR2: MNHEY and SVGAGI. V was trimmed by 6 bases and J by 1 base, leaving 10 bases between them. The CDR3 extends over 14 amino acids.

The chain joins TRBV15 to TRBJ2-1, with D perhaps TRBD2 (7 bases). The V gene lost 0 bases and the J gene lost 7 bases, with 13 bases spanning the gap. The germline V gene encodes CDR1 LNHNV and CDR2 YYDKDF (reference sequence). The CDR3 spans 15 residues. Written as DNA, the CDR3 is TGTGCCACCAGCAGAGATACGGGGGGCATTAATGAGCAGTTCTTC. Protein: CATSRDTGGINEQFF.

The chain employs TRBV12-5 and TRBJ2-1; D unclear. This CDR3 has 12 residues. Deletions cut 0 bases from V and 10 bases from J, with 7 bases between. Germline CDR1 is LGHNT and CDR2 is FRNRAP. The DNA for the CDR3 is TGTGCTAGTGGTTTGGTACGGTTGGAGCAGTTCTTC. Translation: CASGLVRLEQFF.

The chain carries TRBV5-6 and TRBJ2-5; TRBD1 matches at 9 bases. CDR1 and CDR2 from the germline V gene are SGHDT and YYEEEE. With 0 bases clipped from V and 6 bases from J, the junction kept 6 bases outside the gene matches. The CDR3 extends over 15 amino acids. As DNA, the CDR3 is TGTGCCAGCAGCTTGGGGGGACAGGGTAGGAAGACCCAGTACTTC. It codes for CASSLGGQGRKTQYF. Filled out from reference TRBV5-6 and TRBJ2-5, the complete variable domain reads DAGVTQSPTHLIKTRGQQVTLRCSPKSGHDTVSWYQQALGQGPQFIFQYYEEEERQRGNFPDRFSGHQFPNYSSELNVNALLLGDSALYLCASSLGGQGRKTQYFGPGTRLLVL.

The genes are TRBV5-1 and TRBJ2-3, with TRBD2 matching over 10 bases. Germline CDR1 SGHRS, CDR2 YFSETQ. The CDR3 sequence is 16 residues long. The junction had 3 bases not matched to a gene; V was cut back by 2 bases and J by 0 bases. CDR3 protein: CASSFLAGASTDTQYF. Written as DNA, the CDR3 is TGCGCCAGCAGCTTTCTAGCGGGGGCCAGCACAGATACGCAGTATTTT.